Following are 15 T cell receptor beta chains from one sample sequenced in a study of blood T cell repertoires in COVID-19. Sequencing was performed with immunoSEQ multiplex PCR; in TCRdb, only in-frame clones are kept and a portion is missing. The sample carries a few hundred thousand clones, 85% to 90% recorded once. Material for sequencing was peripheral blood. The receptors were gathered from a woman between 50 and 59 years old with COVID-19, enrolled during active disease.

This clone appeared a few times. This chain connects TRBV7-8 to TRBJ1-5; D possibly corresponds to TRBD1 (5 bases). This CDR3 comprises 15 residues. The germline gives CDR1 SGHVS, CDR2 FQNEAQ. Trimming removed 0 bases at V and 4 bases at J, with 10 bases between. In nucleotides, the CDR3 is TGTGCCAGCAGCTTAGCGCATTCAGGGAATCAGCCCCAGCATTTT. This gives the protein CASSLAHSGNQPQHF.

For this clone: Other DNA sequences from this sample encode an identical CDR3 as well. The chain has TRBV5-1 and TRBJ1-2, with 7 bases fitting TRBD1. This CDR3 is 13 amino acids long. V gave up 2 bases and J gave up 11 bases; unmatched junction bases: 9. CDR1 and CDR2 (germline): SGHRS, YFSETQ. The CDR3 reads CASSFDRVNGYTF. The CDR3 region has the DNA TGCGCCAGCAGCTTCGACAGGGTAAACGGGTACACCTTC.

V gene TRBV11-3 combines with J gene TRBJ1-2; 10 bases match TRBD1. Germline V gene lookup returns CDR1 SGHNT and CDR2 YENEEA. The CDR3 runs to 14 residues. V dropped 3 bases and J dropped 8; count of bases not matched to a gene: 6. The CDR3 bases are TGTGCCAGCAGCTTTAGACAGGGGGCGCCAGGCTACACCTTC. As protein: CASSFRQGAPGYTF.

The CDR3 DNA sequence: TGTGCCAGCACCCGAGGAAGCTATGGCTACACCTTC. This gives the protein CASTRGSYGYTF. The chain joins TRBV12-3 or TRBV12-4 to TRBJ1-2; no clear D gene. Between the trimmed V and J ends, which lost 7 bases and 4 bases, there was a span of 10 bases. This CDR3 has 12 residues.

The chain carries TRBV19 and TRBJ2-6; D is possibly TRBD2 (6 bases). The CDR3 has 18 amino acids. Germline V CDR1 and CDR2: LNHDA, SQIVND (reference sequence). Trimming took 7 bases from V and 0 from J, leaving 19 bases between them. The CDR3 nucleotides read TGTGCCAGTACCCGACCCGGGACTGCGAGCTCTGGGGCCAACGTCCTGACTTTC. Translating gives CASTRPGTASSGANVLTF.

V and J are TRBV11-2 and TRBJ2-3, with 9 bases that match TRBD2. Germline CDR1 reads SGHAT; CDR2 reads FQNNGV. With 4 bases clipped from V and 0 bases from J, the junction kept 14 bases outside the gene matches. The CDR3 consists of 19 residues. In DNA form, the CDR3 reads TGTGCCAGCAGCTCTAGAGGCCTAGCGGGGTCCTCTAGCACAGATACGCAGTATTTT. This translates into CASSSRGLAGSSSTDTQYF.

The chain has TRBV29-1 and TRBJ2-5, with 8 bases identical to TRBD2. The CDR3 extends over 14 amino acids. Trimming cost V 3 bases and J 0 bases; bases outside gene matches: 3. The germline CDR1 and CDR2 sequences are SQVTM and ANQGSEA. CDR3 region: CSVDGGGNQETQYF. The CDR3, as DNA: TGCAGCGTTGACGGGGGGGGGAACCAAGAGACCCAGTACTTC.

The rearrangement joins TRBV2 to TRBJ1-1; 7 bases align to TRBD1. The V gene's germline CDR1 is SNHLY and CDR2 FYNNEI. The CDR3 runs 15 residues. V shed 0 bases, J shed 5 bases, and the junction held 6 bases outside the gene matches. The CDR3 DNA reads TGTGCCAGCAGTGAAGCGCTAGCAGGGGGAACTGAAGCTTTCTTT. It codes for CASSEALAGGTEAFF.

The chain joins TRBV28 to TRBJ2-3, with D perhaps TRBD1 (6 bases). V lost 8 bases, J lost 3 bases, and 21 bases lay in between. The germline CDR1 and CDR2 sequences are MDHEN and SYDVKM. The CDR3 has 16 residues. CDR3 amino acids: CASSTRLQGPTDTQYF. In nucleotides, the CDR3 is TGTGCCAGCTCAACCCGCTTACAGGGACCGACAGATACGCAGTATTTT. The full variable domain, its missing parts supplied by reference TRBV28 and TRBJ2-3, is DVKVTQSSRYLVKRTGEKVFLECVQDMDHENMFWYRQDPGLGLRLIYFSYDVKMKEKGDIPEGYSVSREKKERFSLILESASTNQTSMYLCASSTRLQGPTDTQYFGPGTRLTVL.

The chain couples TRBV3-1 (or the pseudogene TRBV3-2) to TRBJ2-2; D gene unclear. Trimming shortened V by 4 bases and J by 6 bases, and 9 bases separated the two germline ends. Germline CDR1 reads LGHDT; CDR2 reads YNNKEL (reference sequence). The CDR3 covers 13 residues. The CDR3 reads CASSRLVSGELFF. The CDR3 DNA is TGTGCCAGCAGCCGCCTAGTGTCCGGGGAGCTGTTTTTT.

This clone was observed once. CDR3 residues: CASSPEGTGISGANVLTF. CDR3 DNA: TGTGCCAGCAGCCCGGAGGGGACAGGGATCTCTGGGGCCAACGTCCTGACTTTC. The chain joins TRBV5-4 to TRBJ2-6, with 9 bases lining up with TRBD1. Trimming at V came to 4 bases and at J to 0 bases, leaving 8 bases not matched to a gene. This CDR3 spans 18 amino acids. Per the germline V gene, CDR1 is SGHNT and CDR2 is YYREEE (reference sequence). The entire variable domain, with the rest obtained from reference TRBV5-4 and TRBJ2-6, is as follows: ETGVTQSPTHLIKTRGQQVTLRCSSQSGHNTVSWYQQALGQGPQFIFQYYREEENGRGNFPPRFSGLQFPNYSSELNVNALELDDSALYLCASSPEGTGISGANVLTFGAGSRLTVL.

The chain combines TRBV5-1 with TRBJ1-2, with 7 bases fitting TRBD1. Trimming removed 4 bases from V and 4 bases from J; junction bases left unmatched: 7. Germline V lookup: CDR1 SGHRS, CDR2 YFSETQ. This CDR3 contains 14 residues. CDR3 sequence reads: CASSITGESYGYTF. The CDR3 DNA reads TGCGCCAGCAGCATTACAGGGGAGAGCTATGGCTACACCTTC.

The J gene is TRBJ1-4, the V gene TRBV7-9, with D hard to call. The V and J ends lost 3 bases and 2 bases respectively, with 16 bases between them. The CDR3 sequence is 17 residues long. Germline CDR1 SEHNR, CDR2 FQNEAQ (reference sequence). The CDR3 is CASSLALGSGTNEKLFF. The CDR3 coding sequence is TGTGCCAGCAGCTTGGCCCTTGGGAGCGGTACTAATGAAAAACTGTTTTTT.

V usage is TRBV30 and J usage is TRBJ2-1; 11 positions agree with TRBD1. The J segment lost 0 bases and the V segment lost 4 bases, leaving 2 bases of the junction unmatched. The CDR3 extends over 15 amino acids. CDR1 is GTSNPN, CDR2 SVGIG, per germline (reference sequence). The CDR3 sequence is CAWTGTGGSYNEQFF. CDR3 coding DNA: TGTGCCTGGACCGGGACAGGGGGCTCCTACAATGAGCAGTTCTTC.

The CDR3 nucleotides read TGTGCCAGTAGGACTCAGAGGAACTATGGCTACACCTTC. It encodes CASRTQRNYGYTF. The chain joins TRBV19 to TRBJ1-2; D remains ambiguous. Germline-derived CDR1 and CDR2 are LNHDA and SQIVND (reference sequence). This CDR3 is 13 amino acids long. Trimming removed 6 bases from V and 2 bases from J, with 10 bases in between.